The 13 T cell receptor beta chains reported below all come from one sample, sequenced in a study of T cell responses to AZD1222 COVID-19 vaccine. The protocol was immunoSEQ multiplex PCR, while the TCRdb copy is restricted to in-frame clones and leaves out a portion. In the table there are around 140,000 clones, more than 85% of which are singletons. The sample was peripheral blood, taken on day 0 of AZD1222 vaccination. The origin of the receptors is an adult in good health.

As concerns this clone: The sample carries other DNA sequences with the same CDR3. The rearrangement uses TRBV5-1 and TRBJ2-7, with a possible D match to TRBD2 (6 bases). This CDR3 spans 14 amino acids. The V gene's germline CDR1 is SGHRS and CDR2 YFSETQ. The ends were cut back, 0 bases at V and 1 base at J, with 8 bases in the middle. CDR3 protein: CASSLGAGSYEQYF. The DNA for the CDR3 is TGCGCCAGCAGCTTGGGAGCGGGTTCCTACGAGCAGTACTTC.

This clone was observed once. The J gene is TRBJ2-7, the V gene TRBV19, with 9 positions matching TRBD1. CDR1 LNHDA and CDR2 SQIVND come from the germline V gene (reference sequence). CDR3 length: 14 residues. J lost 2 bases, V lost 2 bases, and 1 base had no gene match. For the CDR3, the DNA is TGTGCCAGTAGTATAAGACAGGGGGCCTACGAGCAGTACTTC. Encoded protein: CASSIRQGAYEQYF.

The chain joins TRBV29-1 to TRBJ1-4; the D is unclear. Germline values: CDR1 SQVTM, CDR2 ANQGSEA. The CDR3 length is 13 residues. Between the trimmed V and J ends, which lost 6 bases and 8 bases, there was a span of 16 bases. The CDR3, as DNA: TGCAGCGTCGTGATTCTACCGGGGGAAAAACTGTTTTTT. It specifies CSVVILPGEKLFF.

The chain joins TRBV6-1 to TRBJ2-7; 7 nucleotides line up with TRBD1. Germline V gene lookup returns CDR1 MNHNS and CDR2 SASEGT. The J segment lost 2 bases and the V segment lost 6 bases, leaving 4 bases of the junction unmatched. CDR3 length: 13 residues. The CDR3 DNA reads TGTGCCAGCAGGACAGGGCCTACCTACGAGCAGTACTTC. It encodes CASRTGPTYEQYF.

This chain links TRBV6-5 with TRBJ2-7, with D possibly being TRBD1 (6 bases). From germline, CDR1 is MNHEY and CDR2 SVGAGI. Trimming shortened V by 1 base and J by 6 bases, and 10 bases separated the two germline ends. This CDR3 region has 13 residues. The chain's CDR3 is CASSYLVGGEQYF. The CDR3 region has the DNA TGTGCCAGCAGTTACTTGGTAGGGGGCGAGCAGTACTTC.

J is TRBJ1-2 and V is TRBV19; TRBD1 matches at 7 bases. The trim removed 7 bases at V and 2 bases at J, leaving 4 bases unmatched. The length of the CDR3 is 13 residues. CDR1 is LNHDA and CDR2 is SQIVND in the germline V gene (reference sequence). The CDR3 is CASTPDRNYGYTF. CDR3 DNA sequence: TGTGCCAGTACCCCGGACAGGAACTATGGCTACACCTTC. The full variable domain, in which reference TRBV19 and TRBJ1-2 provide the parts outside the CDR3, is DGGITQSPKYLFRKEGQNVTLSCEQNLNHDAMYWYRQDPGQGLRLIYYSQIVNDFQKGDIAEGYSVSREKKESFPLTVTSAQKNPTAFYLCASTPDRNYGYTFGSGTRLTVV.

V is TRBV6-5 and J is TRBJ1-6; D is perhaps TRBD1 (5 bases). The CDR3 is 15 residues long. Deletions cut 6 bases from V and 0 bases from J, with 9 bases between. Germline V gives CDR1 MNHEY, CDR2 SVGAGI. The DNA of the CDR3 is TGTGCCAGCAGCGGGGCGGTCTCCTATAATTCACCCCTCCACTTT. Encoded protein: CASSGAVSYNSPLHF.

The V and J genes are TRBV11-2 and TRBJ2-7, with D possibly being TRBD2 (5 bases). Germline V gene lookup returns CDR1 SGHAT and CDR2 FQNNGV. The CDR3 runs to 14 residues. The germline V and J ends were trimmed by 2 bases and 5 bases, with 13 bases remaining between them. CDR3 DNA sequence: TGTGCCAGCAGCTTATTGACTACCGTCAACGAGCAGTACTTC. Its protein product is CASSLLTTVNEQYF.

The rearrangement links TRBV2 to TRBJ1-5, with D maybe TRBD1 (5 bases). V lost 4 bases to trimming and J lost 1 base, with 20 bases between them. From germline, CDR1 is SNHLY and CDR2 FYNNEI. The CDR3 is 18 amino acids. The CDR3 DNA is TGTGCCAGCAGTGTCTGGCAGGGAGTGTATTCGAGCAATCAGCCCCAGCATTTT. It translates to CASSVWQGVYSSNQPQHF.

The rearrangement joins TRBV20-1 to TRBJ2-1, with D possibly TRBD1 on 6 matching bases. The CDR3 length is 15 residues. Trimming took off 3 bases at V and 4 bases at J, with 16 bases between the two ends. Germline loops: CDR1 DFQATT, CDR2 SNEGSKA (reference sequence). CDR3 sequence: CSASVGGPFYNEQFF. The DNA for the CDR3 is TGCAGTGCTAGTGTAGGGGGACCCTTTTACAATGAGCAGTTCTTC.

V is TRBV19 and J is TRBJ1-5; tentative D call: TRBD1 (5 bases). This CDR3 spans 14 amino acids. Per the germline V gene, CDR1 is LNHDA and CDR2 is SQIVND (reference sequence). V was clipped by 3 bases and J by 5 bases, with 11 bases between them. CDR3 residues: CASSISGLDQPQHF. DNA for the CDR3: TGTGCCAGTAGTATCTCAGGGCTGGATCAGCCCCAGCATTTT.

V usage is TRBV19 and J usage is TRBJ2-1; 9 nucleotides match TRBD2. V lost 6 bases and J lost 3; bases outside the gene matches: 9. This CDR3 spans 16 amino acids. Germline V CDR1 and CDR2: LNHDA, SQIVND (reference sequence). The DNA for the CDR3 is TGTGCCAGTAGCCAAAGACCTAGCGGGGACTACAATGAGCAGTTCTTC. This translates into CASSQRPSGDYNEQFF.

The chain links TRBV18 to TRBJ1-4; TRBD1 is a possible D gene (5 bases). The CDR3 contains 16 residues. Looked up from germline, CDR1 is KGHSH and CDR2 is LQKENI. V was pared by 3 bases and J by 3 bases, with 14 bases between. The CDR3 sequence: CASSPAGVRANEKLFF. The DNA of the CDR3 is TGTGCCAGCTCACCCGCGGGGGTTAGGGCTAATGAAAAACTGTTTTTT. Supplemented by reference TRBV18 and TRBJ1-4, the full variable domain reads NAGVMQNPRHLVRRRGQEARLRCSPMKGHSHVYWYRQLPEEGLKFMVYLQKENIIDESGMPKERFSAEFPKEGPSILRIQQVVRGDSAAYFCASSPAGVRANEKLFFGSGTQLSVL.